This T cell receptor (beta chain) emerged from a study of identical twins. Germline values: CDR1 SGHTA, CDR2 FQGNSA. V lost 5 bases to trimming and J lost 10 bases; unmatched junction nucleotides: 8. This CDR3 has 15 amino acids. TCRdb passed the 5' RACE reads through MiXCR, listing each CDR3 protein once. The sample lists about 260,000 distinct CDR3 sequences; 5.5% to 8% were seen once. A few counts support this clonotype. These data were also filed under a second study, of yellow fever vaccine responses in identical twins.

This clonotype was sampled from a woman aged 18-29 years in good health. The V call is TRBV7-2, the J call TRBJ2-1; TRBD2 agrees at 13 bases. The sequenced sample was memory (CD45RO+) T cells sorted from blood. As DNA, the CDR3 is TGTGCCAGCAGCCTACTAGCGGGGGGGCCTCTGGAGCAGTTCTTC. Residues: CASSLLAGGPLEQFF.